One and the same sample provided the 9 T cell receptor beta chains below, sequenced in a study of blood T cell repertoires in COVID-19. Sequencing was performed with immunoSEQ multiplex PCR; in TCRdb, only in-frame clones are kept and a portion is missing. The sample has 140,000 to 150,000 clones, 75% to 90% seen once. The source material was PBMCs or T cells enriched from blood (not recorded which). The receptors come from a woman between 35 and 50 years old who had been exposed to COVID-19.

This clone came up once. The chain combines TRBV4-3 with TRBJ2-7; D possibly corresponds to TRBD2 (6 bases). Between the trimmed V and J ends, which lost 0 bases and 2 bases, there was a span of 11 bases. Germline-derived CDR1 and CDR2 are LGHNA and YSLEER. This CDR3 contains 15 residues. Here the CDR3 reads CASSQDGRGPYEQYF. CDR3 DNA: TGCGCCAGCAGCCAAGACGGGCGGGGCCCCTACGAGCAGTACTTC.

The chain combines TRBV12-3 or TRBV12-4 with TRBJ1-1, with D possibly matching TRBD1 (6 bases). V lost 5 bases to trimming and J lost 6 bases, with 13 bases between them. CDR3 length equals 13 residues. In nucleotides, the CDR3 is TGTGCCAGCAGTCGCCAGGGGAATTCTGAAGCTTTCTTT. It codes for CASSRQGNSEAFF.

V is TRBV10-2 and J is TRBJ2-3; 12 nucleotides line up with TRBD2. Germline V CDR1 and CDR2: WSHSY, SAAADI. The ends lost 8 bases at V and 3 bases at J; junction bases unmatched: 3. The CDR3 is made up of 14 amino acids. The DNA of the CDR3 is TGCGCCAGCCTAACTAGCGGGAGGACAGATACGCAGTATTTT. Translating gives CASLTSGRTDTQYF.

The chain couples TRBV10-3 to TRBJ1-3; unclear D gene. Germline CDR1 and CDR2: ENHRY and SYGVKD. V was cut by 6 bases and J by 0 bases, with 12 bases left in between. The CDR3 loop spans 15 amino acids. CDR3 in amino acids: CAISQLPSSGNTIYF. CDR3 sequence (DNA): TGTGCCATCAGCCAATTACCTAGCTCTGGAAACACCATATATTTT.

This clone has only one observation. V and J are TRBV11-3 and TRBJ2-2, with 15 positions matching TRBD2. This CDR3 has 16 amino acids. Germline V lookup: CDR1 SGHNT, CDR2 YENEEA. With 5 bases clipped from V and 4 bases from J, the junction kept 2 bases outside the gene matches. This chain's CDR3 is CASSLGLAGGTGELFF. CDR3 in DNA: TGTGCCAGCAGCCTGGGACTAGCGGGAGGCACCGGGGAGCTGTTTTTT. Complete variable domain (other parts from reference TRBV11-3 and TRBJ2-2): EAGVVQSPRYKIIEKKQPVAFWCNPISGHNTLYWYLQNLGQGPELLIRYENEEAVDDSQLPKDRFSAERLKGVDSTLKIQPAELGDSAVYLCASSLGLAGGTGELFFGEGSRLTVL.

V is TRBV14 and J is TRBJ2-3; 10 positions match TRBD2. There are 16 residues in the CDR3. In germline, CDR1 is SGHDN, CDR2 FVKESK. V shed 4 bases and J 3 bases; nucleotides not matched to a gene: 7. The CDR3 reads CASSRVGLAWTDTQYF. CDR3 sequence (DNA): TGTGCCAGCAGCCGAGTGGGACTAGCGTGGACAGATACGCAGTATTTT.

This chain uses TRBV10-2 with TRBJ2-1; 13 positions match TRBD2. Germline CDR1 is WSHSY and CDR2 is SAAADI. The CDR3 totals 17 residues. The ends lost 2 bases at V and 6 bases at J; junction bases unmatched: 7. CDR3 nucleotide sequence: TGCGCCAGCAGTGAGCGGACTAGCGGGAGAGTGGTCAATGAGCAGTTCTTC. Amino acids: CASSERTSGRVVNEQFF.

V gene TRBV5-1 combines with J gene TRBJ1-4, with 7 bases fitting TRBD1. The CDR3 consists of 16 residues. The trim removed 4 bases at V and 0 bases at J, leaving 6 bases unmatched. Germline V gives CDR1 SGHRS, CDR2 YFSETQ. The CDR3 loop is CASSGRTGATNEKLFF. DNA for the CDR3: TGCGCCAGCAGCGGACGGACAGGCGCAACTAATGAAAAACTGTTTTTT.

J is TRBJ2-7 and V is TRBV4-3; possible D gene TRBD1, 6 bases. The CDR3 spans 15 residues. V was clipped by 4 bases and J by 5 bases, with 18 bases between them. Per the germline V gene, CDR1 is LGHNA and CDR2 is YSLEER. The chain's CDR3 is CASSPSQGLRNEQYF. The CDR3, as DNA: TGCGCCAGCAGCCCGTCCCAGGGGCTTCGGAACGAGCAGTACTTC.